This T cell receptor (beta chain) was sequenced for a study of blood T cell repertoires in COVID-19. The table came from immunoSEQ multiplex PCR; TCRdb's copy has only in-frame clones and leaves some out. The table lists approximately 120,000 clones, roughly four fifths of them singletons. The V gene lost 3 bases and the J gene lost 0 bases, with 9 bases spanning the gap. Looked up from germline, CDR1 is SGDLS and CDR2 is YYNGEE. There are 14 residues in the CDR3. The source is a human donor in a cohort sampled during active COVID-19. V usage is TRBV9 and J usage is TRBJ1-1; TRBD1 might be the D (5 bases). Sequencing input: peripheral blood. The CDR3 is CASSADILNTEAFF. The DNA of the CDR3 is TGTGCCAGCAGCGCGGACATCTTGAACACTGAAGCTTTCTTT.